This T cell receptor (beta chain) was identified during a study of beta chain features in type 1 diabetes. Broader study findings: Among patients, naive, central memory and Treg TCRB repertoires appeared more similar than among healthy donors.

Worth noting for this clone: Its antigen is still unknown.

Blood was collected once per donor into heparin, averaging around 120 mL. Sequenced material consisted of expressed TCRB transcripts (all of the isolated RNA was reverse transcribed). Libraries were prepared by immunoSEQ multiplex PCR; TCRdb keeps only in-frame clonotypes and omits some of them. The sample lists 130,000 or so clones, about a tenth occurring once. The germline V gene has CDR1 SGDLS and CDR2 YYNGEE. Trimming took 3 bases from V and 8 from J; bases not matched to a gene: 15. CDR3 size: 16 residues. Sequencing used central memory CD4+ T cells from blood. The genes are TRBV9 and TRBJ1-2; 8 bases agree with TRBD1. This clonotype was sampled from a woman aged 35 to 49 in good health. The DNA of the CDR3 is TGTGCCAGCAGCGCCGGGGGGACAGGCGGCATAGGGGGCTACACCTTC. Encoded protein: CASSAGGTGGIGGYTF.